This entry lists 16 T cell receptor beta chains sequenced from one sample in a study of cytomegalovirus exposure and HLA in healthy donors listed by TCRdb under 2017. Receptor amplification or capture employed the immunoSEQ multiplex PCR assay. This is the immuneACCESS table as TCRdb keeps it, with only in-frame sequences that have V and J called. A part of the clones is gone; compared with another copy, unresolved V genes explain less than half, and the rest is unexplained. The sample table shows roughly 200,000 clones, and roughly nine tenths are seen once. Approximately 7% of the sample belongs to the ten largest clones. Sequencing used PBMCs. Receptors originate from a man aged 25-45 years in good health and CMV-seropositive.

As DNA, the CDR3 is TGTGCCAGCGGGACAGGGGCCCAAGAGACCCAGTACTTC. Encoded protein: CASGTGAQETQYF. The chain carries TRBV9 and TRBJ2-5, with 10 bases identical to TRBD1. V shed 7 bases, J shed 1 base, and the junction held 1 base outside the gene matches. Germline CDR1 SGDLS, CDR2 YYNGEE. This CDR3 contains 13 residues.

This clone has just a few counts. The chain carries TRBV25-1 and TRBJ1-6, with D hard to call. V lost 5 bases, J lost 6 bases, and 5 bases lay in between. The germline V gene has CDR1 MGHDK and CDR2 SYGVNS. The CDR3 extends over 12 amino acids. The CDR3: CASSSGNSPLHF. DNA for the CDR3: TGTGCCAGCAGTTCCGGTAATTCACCCCTCCACTTT.

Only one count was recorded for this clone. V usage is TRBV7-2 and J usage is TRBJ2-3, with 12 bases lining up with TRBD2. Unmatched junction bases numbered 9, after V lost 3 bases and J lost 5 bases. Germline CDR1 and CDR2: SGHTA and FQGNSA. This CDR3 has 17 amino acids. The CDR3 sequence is CASSFFPSGRAEDTQYF. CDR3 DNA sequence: TGTGCCAGCAGCTTCTTCCCTAGCGGGAGGGCGGAAGATACGCAGTATTTT.

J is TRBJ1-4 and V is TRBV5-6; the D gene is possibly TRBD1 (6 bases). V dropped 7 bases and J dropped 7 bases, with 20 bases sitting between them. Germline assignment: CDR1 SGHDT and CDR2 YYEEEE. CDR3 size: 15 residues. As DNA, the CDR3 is TGTGCCAGCCAAAAAAGCACAGGGTTAGGTGAAAAACTGTTTTTT. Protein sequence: CASQKSTGLGEKLFF. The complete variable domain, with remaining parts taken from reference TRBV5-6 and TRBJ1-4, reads DAGVTQSPTHLIKTRGQQVTLRCSPKSGHDTVSWYQQALGQGPQFIFQYYEEEERQRGNFPDRFSGHQFPNYSSELNVNALLLGDSALYLCASQKSTGLGEKLFFGSGTQLSVL.

CDR3 region: CASSGGGVNYGYTF. CDR3 in DNA: TGTGCCAGCAGCGGGGGGGGCGTCAACTATGGCTACACCTTC. The V gene is TRBV11-3, the J gene TRBJ1-2, with D perhaps TRBD1 (6 bases). CDR1 is SGHNT, CDR2 YENEEA, per germline. This CDR3 region has 14 residues. Trimming took 5 bases from V and 2 from J, leaving 12 bases between them. Looking up the rest from reference TRBV11-3 and TRBJ1-2 gives the full variable domain: EAGVVQSPRYKIIEKKQPVAFWCNPISGHNTLYWYLQNLGQGPELLIRYENEEAVDDSQLPKDRFSAERLKGVDSTLKIQPAELGDSAVYLCASSGGGVNYGYTFGSGTRLTVV.

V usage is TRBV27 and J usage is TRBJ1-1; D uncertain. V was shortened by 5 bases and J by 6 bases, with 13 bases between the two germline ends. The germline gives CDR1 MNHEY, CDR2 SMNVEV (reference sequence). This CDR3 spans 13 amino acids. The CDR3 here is CASSRIEGAEAFF. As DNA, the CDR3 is TGTGCCAGCAGTCGGATAGAGGGCGCTGAAGCTTTCTTT.

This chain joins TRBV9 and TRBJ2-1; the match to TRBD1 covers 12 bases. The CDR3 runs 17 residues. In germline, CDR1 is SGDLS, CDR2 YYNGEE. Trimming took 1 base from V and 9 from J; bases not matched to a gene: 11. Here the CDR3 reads CASSVNTGTGGMSEQFF. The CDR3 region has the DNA TGTGCCAGCAGCGTAAATACCGGGACAGGGGGCATGAGTGAGCAGTTCTTC.

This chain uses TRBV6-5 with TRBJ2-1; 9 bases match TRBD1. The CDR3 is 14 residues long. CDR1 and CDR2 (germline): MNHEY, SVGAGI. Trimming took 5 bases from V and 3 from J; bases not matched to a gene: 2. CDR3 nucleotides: TGTGCCAGCAGTCCGGGACAGGGCTACAATGAGCAGTTCTTC. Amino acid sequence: CASSPGQGYNEQFF.

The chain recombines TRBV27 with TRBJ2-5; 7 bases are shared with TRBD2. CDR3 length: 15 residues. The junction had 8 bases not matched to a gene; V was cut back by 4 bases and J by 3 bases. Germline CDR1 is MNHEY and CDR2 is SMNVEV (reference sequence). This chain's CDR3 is CASSWRLGGKETQYF. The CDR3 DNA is TGTGCCAGCAGTTGGCGGTTGGGGGGGAAAGAGACCCAGTACTTC.

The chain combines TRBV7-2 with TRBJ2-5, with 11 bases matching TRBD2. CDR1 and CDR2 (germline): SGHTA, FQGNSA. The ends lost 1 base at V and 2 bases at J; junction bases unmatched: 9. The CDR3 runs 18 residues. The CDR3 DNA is TGTGCCAGCAGCTTAGGGGTACTAGCGGGGGAGCTTCAAGAGACCCAGTACTTC. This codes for CASSLGVLAGELQETQYF.

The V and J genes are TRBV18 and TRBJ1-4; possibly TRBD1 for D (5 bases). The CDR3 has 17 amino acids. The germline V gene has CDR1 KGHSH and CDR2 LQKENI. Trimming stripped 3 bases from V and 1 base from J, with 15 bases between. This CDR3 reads CASSPQGVDVTNEKLFF. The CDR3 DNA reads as TGTGCCAGCTCACCGCAGGGTGTGGATGTAACTAATGAAAAACTGTTTTTT.

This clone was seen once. The CDR3 sequence: CASSADRGSGNTIYF. CDR3 nucleotides: TGTGCCAGCAGCGCCGACAGGGGCTCTGGAAACACCATATATTTT. The chain couples TRBV9 to TRBJ1-3; 8 bases are a match to TRBD1. The length of the CDR3 is 15 residues. V lost 3 bases to trimming and J lost 0 bases; unmatched junction nucleotides: 2. The germline V gene encodes CDR1 SGDLS and CDR2 YYNGEE.

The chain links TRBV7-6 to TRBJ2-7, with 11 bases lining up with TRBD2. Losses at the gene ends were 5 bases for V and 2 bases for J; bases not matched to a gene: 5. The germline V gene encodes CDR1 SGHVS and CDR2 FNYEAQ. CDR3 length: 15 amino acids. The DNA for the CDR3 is TGTGCCAGCAGCCCTCTAGCGGGGGGAGCCTACGAGCAGTACTTC. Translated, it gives CASSPLAGGAYEQYF.

The CDR3 is CASSHRDRGYNEQFF. CDR3 nucleotides: TGTGCCAGCAGCCATCGGGACAGGGGGTACAATGAGCAGTTCTTC. The chain joins TRBV7-9 to TRBJ2-1, with 11 bases aligning to TRBD1. This CDR3 has 15 residues. CDR1 SEHNR and CDR2 FQNEAQ come from the germline V gene (reference sequence). The V and J ends lost 5 bases and 4 bases, in that order; junction bases with no gene match: 4.

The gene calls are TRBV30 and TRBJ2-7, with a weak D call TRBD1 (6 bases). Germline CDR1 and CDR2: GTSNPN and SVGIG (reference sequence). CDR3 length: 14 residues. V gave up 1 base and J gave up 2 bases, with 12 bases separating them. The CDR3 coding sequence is TGTGCCTGGAGTGCCGGACAGACCGCCTACGAGCAGTACTTC. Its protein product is CAWSAGQTAYEQYF.

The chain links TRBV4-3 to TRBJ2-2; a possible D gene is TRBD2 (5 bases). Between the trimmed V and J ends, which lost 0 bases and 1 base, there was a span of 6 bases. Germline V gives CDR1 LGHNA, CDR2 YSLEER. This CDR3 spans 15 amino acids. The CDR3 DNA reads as TGCGCCAGCAGCCAAGAACGGGGGAACACCGGGGAGCTGTTTTTT. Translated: CASSQERGNTGELFF.